This T cell receptor beta chain was identified in a study of response to subunit inactivated influenza vaccine (dated by TCRdb to between 2018 and 2020). Some background on the complete study: To follow how T cells responded to a trivalent subunit inactivated influenza vaccine, the researchers relied on deep quantitative profiling of the T cell receptor repertoire. Study-level results and caveats: According to the authors, only a limited number of new T cells may be recruited by each seasonal influenza vaccination.

V is trimmed back by 1 base and J by 1 base, and the junction contains 2 bases that no gene match accounts for. The CDR3 runs 16 amino acids, cysteine and phenylalanine included. The only DNA kept is the CDR3, 48 bases in frame from the first base. Per the germline V gene (reference sequence), SGHAT is the CDR1 and FQDESV is the CDR2. In regard to this clonotype: There is no known antigen for this receptor. Per-nucleotide qualities are absent, and no much larger clonotype sits a single base away.

Library preparation employed RT-PCR. Sequencing was performed on an Illumina HiSeq 2500. TCRdb handled the public reads itself, with Q25 trimming in fastp and clone calling in MiXCR, and kept productive beta chains. A single entry per CDR3 protein holds the most common genes and DNA from its merged rows. The sample table contains some 500,000 distinct CDR3 sequences; only one count was recorded for about 25% of them. The top ten constitute 1.5% to 2% of the sample. This sample comprised CD4+ T cells sorted from PBMCs, obtained roughly 5 days after vaccination. The clonotype was recovered from a man aged 50 or older who received an inactivated influenza vaccine. Donor details come from another sample of the same person, matched by shared clones. The sequence links TRBV11-1 to TRBJ2-1, with 9 bases matching TRBD2. CDR3 loop: CASSLVTSGSYNEQFF. The nucleotide sequence is TGTGCCAGCAGCTTAGTCACTAGCGGGTCCTACAATGAGCAGTTCTTC.